This TCR beta chain was observed in a study of blood T cells in healthy people across ages (dated by TCRdb to the mid-2010s). Notes on the research overall: In model experiments, roughly one uniquely barcoded TCR beta cDNA molecule per two T cells was captured by template switching. To avoid experimental bias, donors of different ages were distributed randomly across sequencing lanes. The donors were divided into four age groups: young (average about 16 years), middle-aged (over 35), aged (about 62) and long-lived (around 80). Age-related changes in TCR beta repertoire diversity were measured in the study by deep sequencing normalized with unique cDNA molecular identifiers. The study analyzed two additional independent replicas of 1 million unique cDNA reads from the same blood draw for two donors, one aged 18 to 29 and one aged 80 or older.

Donors were about 36 systemically healthy Caucasian individuals from Russia aged roughly 6 to 90 years. Approximately 11 milliliters of peripheral blood were drawn from each donor into EDTA-treated Vacutainer tubes. Ficoll-Paque density-gradient centrifugation was used to isolate PBMCs, with at least 6.5 million per sample. Trizol reagent was used to extract total RNA from the PBMCs, yielding at least 5.5 micrograms per sample. Naive CD45RAhigh/CD27high T cell percentages were measured by flow cytometry on a PBMC aliquot from every donor. Overall results and qualifications from the work: Observed TCR beta diversity per million T cells fell roughly linearly with age, and a significant reduction was already apparent by age roughly 40. There was a strong correlation between observed TCR beta diversity and the percentage of naive T cells measured by flow cytometry. Estimates of total diversity based on one million sequenced T cells were considered lower bounds and underestimates. The long-lived group showed more naive CD4+ T cells, fewer expanded clones and increased TCR diversity than the aged group, suggesting age selection. Since profiling was done on bulk unsorted PBMCs, naive and antigen-experienced compartments could not be conclusively compared. Because donor CMV infection status was unknown, age-related changes in expanded clonotypes were potentially confounded.

Libraries came from 5' RACE. Instrument used: Illumina HiSeq 2500. A second PCR of roughly 6 to 11 cycles was run with a J-beta primer mix and a sample-barcoded 5' primer. A template-switch 5' adaptor carrying 12 random nucleotides introduced a unique molecular identifier onto each TCR beta cDNA molecule. Each sample yielded at least 2.5 million CDR3-containing paired-end reads. First-strand cDNA was synthesized from all RNA with the Mint cDNA synthesis kit, primed by a TRBC-specific oligonucleotide. Following uracil-DNA glycosylase treatment, all cDNA underwent a first 18-cycle PCR with the universal primers M1SS and BC2_uni_R. On the study's bioinformatics: Each sample was normalized by randomly selecting 1 million high-quality reads, each carrying a distinct molecular identifier. Reads sharing molecular identifiers were discarded rather than binned into consensus sequences. CDR3 identification, clonotype clustering and error correction used MiTCR with a Q25 quality threshold and the strictest error-elimination algorithm. A nonparametric unseen species model using Euler transformation provided a lower-bound estimate of total TCR beta diversity. The raw public reads went through TCRdb reprocessing: fastp at Q25, MiXCR clone calling, in-frame beta chains kept. Entries that share a CDR3 protein sequence are merged under the most common genes and DNA. What appears here as the V and J calls and clone size reflects TCRdb's work, not the paper's. This sample comprises 1.5 million to 1.8 million distinct CDR3 sequences, roughly 43% of them detected only once. The ten largest clones add up to just over 4% of the sample.

Including cysteine and phenylalanine, the CDR3 has 17 amino acids. The DNA shown is the 51-base CDR3, in frame from base 1. Looking up the germline V gene yields CDR1 KGHSH and CDR2 LQKENI. Relative to germline, V is 0 bases shorter and J is 2 bases shorter, with 16 bases between their ends. Comments on this clonotype: Its specific antigen is unknown. No base quality information exists; no much larger clone differs at one position.

The V gene is TRBV18 and the J gene is TRBJ1-2, with no confident D gene call. The sample was blood. The clonotype was recovered from a woman between 18 and 29 years old in good health. The CDR3 has the sequence CASSPPGFTPGNYGYTF. The DNA reads as follows: TGTGCCAGCTCACCACCGGGTTTTACACCAGGCAACTATGGCTACACCTTC.